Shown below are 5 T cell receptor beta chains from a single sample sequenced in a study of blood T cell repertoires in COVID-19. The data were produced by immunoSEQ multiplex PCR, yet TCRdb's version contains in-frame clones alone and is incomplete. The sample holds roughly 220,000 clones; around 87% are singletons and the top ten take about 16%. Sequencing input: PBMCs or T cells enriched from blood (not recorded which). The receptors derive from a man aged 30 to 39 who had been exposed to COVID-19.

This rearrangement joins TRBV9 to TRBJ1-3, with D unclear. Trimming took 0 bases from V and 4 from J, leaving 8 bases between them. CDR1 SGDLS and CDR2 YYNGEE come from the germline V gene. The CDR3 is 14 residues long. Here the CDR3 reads CASSVVGEGNTIYF. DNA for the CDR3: TGTGCCAGCAGCGTAGTTGGGGAGGGAAACACCATATATTTT. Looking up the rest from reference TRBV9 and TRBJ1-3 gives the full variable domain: DSGVTQTPKHLITATGQRVTLRCSPRSGDLSVYWYQQSLDQGLQFLIQYYNGEERAKGNILERFSAQQFPDLHSELNLSSLELGDSALYFCASSVVGEGNTIYFGEGSWLTVV.

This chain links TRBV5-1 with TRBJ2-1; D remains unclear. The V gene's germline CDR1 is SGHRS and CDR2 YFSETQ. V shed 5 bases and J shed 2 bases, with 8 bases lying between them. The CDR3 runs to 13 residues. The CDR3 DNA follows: TGCGCCAGCAGTCTTGACACCTACAATGAGCAGTTCTTC. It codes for CASSLDTYNEQFF.

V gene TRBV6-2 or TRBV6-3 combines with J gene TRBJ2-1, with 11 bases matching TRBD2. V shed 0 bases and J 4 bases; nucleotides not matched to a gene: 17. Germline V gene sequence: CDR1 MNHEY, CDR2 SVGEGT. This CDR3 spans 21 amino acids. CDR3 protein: CASSYSPYRLAGGLRYNEQFF. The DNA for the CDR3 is TGTGCCAGCAGTTACTCCCCTTATAGGCTAGCGGGGGGCCTCAGGTACAATGAGCAGTTCTTC.

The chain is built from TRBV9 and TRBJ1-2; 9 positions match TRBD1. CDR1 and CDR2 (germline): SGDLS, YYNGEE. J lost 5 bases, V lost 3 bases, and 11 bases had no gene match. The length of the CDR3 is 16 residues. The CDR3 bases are TGTGCCAGCAGCGGTAGAGAGACAGGGGGGGGTTATGGCTACACCTTC. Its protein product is CASSGRETGGGYGYTF.

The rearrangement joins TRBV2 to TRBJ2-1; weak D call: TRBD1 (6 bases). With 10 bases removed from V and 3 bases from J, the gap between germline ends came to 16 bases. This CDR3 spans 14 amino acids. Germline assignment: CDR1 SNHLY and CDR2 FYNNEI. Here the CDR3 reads CATTGTPDYNEQFF. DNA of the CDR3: TGTGCCACGACCGGGACACCGGACTACAATGAGCAGTTCTTC.